This T cell receptor (beta chain) came from a study of blood T cell repertoires in COVID-19. Study information: Collection of acute and convalescent COVID-19 samples took place in the United States, Italy and Spain. T cells, B-cell-depleted T cells, or PBMCs provided the cDNA or gDNA that served as material.

As processed by the authors: Quantification of nucleated cells was approximated via reference gene primer amplification. Clones were read by immunoSEQ multiplex PCR, and TCRdb kept only the in-frame ones, dropping some. The V and J calls and clone size were taken over from that table, and D and trimming were inferred from the DNA. The top ten clones hold approximately 8% of a sample with 140,000 or so clones, under 90% of them seen once. Germline V lookup: CDR1 SNHLY, CDR2 FYNNEI. With 3 bases clipped from V and 7 bases from J, the junction kept 6 bases outside the gene matches. The CDR3 covers 15 residues.

The TCR comes from a human donor in a cohort sampled during active COVID-19. The specimen sequenced was peripheral blood. The V gene is TRBV2, the J gene TRBJ1-6, with 7 bases lining up with TRBD1. The CDR3 reads CASSDQTGLNSPLHF. The CDR3 nucleotides are TGTGCCAGCAGTGACCAGACAGGGTTGAATTCACCCCTCCACTTT.